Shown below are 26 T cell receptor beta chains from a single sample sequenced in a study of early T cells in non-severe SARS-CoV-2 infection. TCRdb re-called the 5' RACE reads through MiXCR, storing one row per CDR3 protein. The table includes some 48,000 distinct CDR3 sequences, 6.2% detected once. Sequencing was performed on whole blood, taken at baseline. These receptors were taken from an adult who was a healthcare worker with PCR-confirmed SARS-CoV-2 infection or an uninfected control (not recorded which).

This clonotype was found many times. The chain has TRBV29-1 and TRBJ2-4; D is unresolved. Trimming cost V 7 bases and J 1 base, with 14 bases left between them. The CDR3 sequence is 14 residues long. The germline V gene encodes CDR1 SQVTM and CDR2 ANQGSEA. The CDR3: CSASTLIAKNIQYF. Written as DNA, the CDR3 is TGCAGCGCCTCGACTCTAATCGCCAAAAACATTCAGTACTTC.

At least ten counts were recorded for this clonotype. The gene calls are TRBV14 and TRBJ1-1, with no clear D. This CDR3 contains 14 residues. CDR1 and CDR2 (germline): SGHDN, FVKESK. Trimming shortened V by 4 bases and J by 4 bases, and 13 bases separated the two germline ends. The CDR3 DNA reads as TGTGCCAGCAGCCTTAGGAGTAGTCTCACTGAAGCTTTCTTT. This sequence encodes CASSLRSSLTEAFF.

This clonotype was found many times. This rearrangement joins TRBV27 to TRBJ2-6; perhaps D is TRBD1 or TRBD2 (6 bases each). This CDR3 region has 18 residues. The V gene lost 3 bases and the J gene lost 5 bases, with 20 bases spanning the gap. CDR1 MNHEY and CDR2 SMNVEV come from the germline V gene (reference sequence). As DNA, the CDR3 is TGTGCCAGCAGTTTCCGGGTACAGGGACTGCGGAGGGCCAACGTCCTGACTTTC. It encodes CASSFRVQGLRRANVLTF.

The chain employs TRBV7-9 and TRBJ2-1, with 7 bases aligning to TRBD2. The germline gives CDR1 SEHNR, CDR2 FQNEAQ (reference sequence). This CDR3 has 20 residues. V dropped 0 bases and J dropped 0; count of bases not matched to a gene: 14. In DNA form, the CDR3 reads TGTGCCAGCAGCTTAGCTCACGCCCGGCTAGCGGAACGCTCCTACAATGAGCAGTTCTTC. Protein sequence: CASSLAHARLAERSYNEQFF.

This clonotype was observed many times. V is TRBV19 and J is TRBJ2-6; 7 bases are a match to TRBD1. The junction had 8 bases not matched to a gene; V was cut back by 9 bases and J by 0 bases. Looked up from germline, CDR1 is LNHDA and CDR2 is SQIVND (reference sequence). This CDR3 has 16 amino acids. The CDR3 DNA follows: TGTGCCAGCCACAGGGGAACGGTCTCTGGGGCCAACGTCCTGACTTTC. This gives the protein CASHRGTVSGANVLTF.

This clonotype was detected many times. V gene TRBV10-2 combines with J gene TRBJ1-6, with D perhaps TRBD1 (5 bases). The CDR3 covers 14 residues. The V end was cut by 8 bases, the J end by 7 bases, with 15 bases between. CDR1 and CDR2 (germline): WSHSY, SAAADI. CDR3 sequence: CASLEGRQNSPLHF. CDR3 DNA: TGCGCCAGCCTGGAGGGACGGCAAAATTCACCCCTCCACTTT.

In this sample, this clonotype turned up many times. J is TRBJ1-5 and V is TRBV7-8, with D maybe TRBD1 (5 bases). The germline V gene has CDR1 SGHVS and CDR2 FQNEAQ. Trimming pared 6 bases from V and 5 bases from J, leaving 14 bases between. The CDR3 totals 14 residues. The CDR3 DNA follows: TGTGCCAGCAGTTCGGGACTTACTGATCAGCCCCAGCATTTT. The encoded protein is CASSSGLTDQPQHF.

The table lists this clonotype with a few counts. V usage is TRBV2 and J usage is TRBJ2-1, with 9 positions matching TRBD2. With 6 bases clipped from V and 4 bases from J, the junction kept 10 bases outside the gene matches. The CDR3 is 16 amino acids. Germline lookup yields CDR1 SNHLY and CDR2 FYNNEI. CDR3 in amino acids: CASSPRLAGWYNEQFF. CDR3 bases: TGTGCCAGCAGCCCTCGTCTAGCGGGATGGTACAATGAGCAGTTCTTC.

The CDR3 nucleotides are TGCAGTGCTAGCCGATTCGGACCGGCAGGCTCCTACGAGCAGTACTTC. It codes for CSASRFGPAGSYEQYF. V and J are TRBV20-1 and TRBJ2-7; D call uncertain. Trimming removed 3 bases at V and 0 bases at J, with 18 bases between. The CDR3 length is 16 residues. Germline V gene data show CDR1 as DFQATT and CDR2 as SNEGSKA (reference sequence).

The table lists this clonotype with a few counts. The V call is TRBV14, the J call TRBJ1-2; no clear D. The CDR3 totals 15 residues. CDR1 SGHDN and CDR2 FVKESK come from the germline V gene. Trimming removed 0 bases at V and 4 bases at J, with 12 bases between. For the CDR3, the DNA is TGTGCCAGCAGCCAAGAGACACACTCTATCTATGGCTACACCTTC. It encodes CASSQETHSIYGYTF. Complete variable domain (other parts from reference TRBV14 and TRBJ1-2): EAGVTQFPSHSVIEKGQTVTLRCDPISGHDNLYWYRRVMGKEIKFLLHFVKESKQDESGMPNNRFLAERTGGTYSTLKVQPAELEDSGVYFCASSQETHSIYGYTFGSGTRLTVV.

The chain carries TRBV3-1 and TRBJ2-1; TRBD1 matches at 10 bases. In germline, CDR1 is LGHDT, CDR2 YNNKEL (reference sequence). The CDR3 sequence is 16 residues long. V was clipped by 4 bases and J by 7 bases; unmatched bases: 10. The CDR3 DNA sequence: TGTGCCAGCAGCCCTCAGACAGGGGGCTTAGTGAATGAGCAGTTCTTC. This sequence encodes CASSPQTGGLVNEQFF.

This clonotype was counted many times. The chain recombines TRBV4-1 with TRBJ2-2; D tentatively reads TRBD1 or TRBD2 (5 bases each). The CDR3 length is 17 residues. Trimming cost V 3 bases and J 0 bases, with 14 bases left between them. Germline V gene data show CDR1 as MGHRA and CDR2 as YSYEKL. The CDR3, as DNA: TGCGCCAGCAGCCATCCCGCCGGGACGGCGAACACCGGGGAGCTGTTTTTT. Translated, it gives CASSHPAGTANTGELFF.

CDR3 DNA: TGTGCCACCAGCCTAGACAGATACGAGCAGTACTTC. Translated, it gives CATSLDRYEQYF. This rearrangement joins TRBV15 to TRBJ2-7; D might be TRBD1 (5 bases). Germline V gene lookup returns CDR1 LNHNV and CDR2 YYDKDF (reference sequence). The CDR3 extends over 12 amino acids. The V and J ends lost 5 bases and 4 bases respectively, with 9 bases between them.

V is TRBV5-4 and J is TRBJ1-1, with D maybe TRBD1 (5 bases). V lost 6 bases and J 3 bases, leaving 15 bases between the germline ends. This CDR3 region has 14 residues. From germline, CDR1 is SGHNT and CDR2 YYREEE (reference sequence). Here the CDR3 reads CASNTGTSYTEAFF. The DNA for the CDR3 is TGTGCCAGCAATACCGGGACTTCGTACACTGAAGCTTTCTTT.

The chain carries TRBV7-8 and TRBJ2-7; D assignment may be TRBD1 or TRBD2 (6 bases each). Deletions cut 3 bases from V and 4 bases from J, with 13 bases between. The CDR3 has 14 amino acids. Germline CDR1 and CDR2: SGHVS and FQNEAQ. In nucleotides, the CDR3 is TGTGCCAGCAGCTTCCCCGGGGGCGGTTACGAGCAGTACTTC. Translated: CASSFPGGGYEQYF. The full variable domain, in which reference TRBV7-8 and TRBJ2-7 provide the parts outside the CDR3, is GAGVSQSPRYKVAKRGQDVALRCDPISGHVSLFWYQQALGQGPEFLTYFQNEAQLDKSGLPSDRFFAERPEGSVSTLKIQRTQQEDSAVYLCASSFPGGGYEQYFGPGTRLTVT.

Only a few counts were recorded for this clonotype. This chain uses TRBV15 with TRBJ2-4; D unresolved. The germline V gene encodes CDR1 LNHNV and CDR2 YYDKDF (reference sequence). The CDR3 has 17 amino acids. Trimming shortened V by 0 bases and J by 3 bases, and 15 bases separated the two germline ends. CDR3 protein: CATSRDLFPLGKNIQYF. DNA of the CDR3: TGTGCCACCAGCAGAGACCTCTTCCCCCTGGGCAAAAACATTCAGTACTTC.

CDR3 protein: CSASAISAGGFGELFF. CDR3 coding DNA: TGCAGTGCTTCTGCTATTTCAGCGGGAGGGTTCGGGGAGCTGTTTTTT. The chain is built from TRBV20-1 and TRBJ2-2; 10 bases match TRBD2. The trim removed 5 bases at V and 7 bases at J, leaving 13 bases unmatched. Germline-derived CDR1 and CDR2 are DFQATT and SNEGSKA (reference sequence). CDR3 length: 16 amino acids.

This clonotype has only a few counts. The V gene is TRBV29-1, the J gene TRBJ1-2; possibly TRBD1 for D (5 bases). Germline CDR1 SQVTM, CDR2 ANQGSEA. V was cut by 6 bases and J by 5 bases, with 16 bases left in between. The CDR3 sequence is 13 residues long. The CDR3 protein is CSVAPFQGYGYTF. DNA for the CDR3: TGCAGCGTCGCCCCATTTCAGGGTTATGGCTACACCTTC.

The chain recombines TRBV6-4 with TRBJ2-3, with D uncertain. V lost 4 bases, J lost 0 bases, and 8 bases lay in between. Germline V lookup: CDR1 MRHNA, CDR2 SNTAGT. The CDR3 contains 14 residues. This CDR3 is CASSVVWSTDTQYF. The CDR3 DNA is TGTGCCAGCAGTGTCGTGTGGAGCACAGATACGCAGTATTTT.

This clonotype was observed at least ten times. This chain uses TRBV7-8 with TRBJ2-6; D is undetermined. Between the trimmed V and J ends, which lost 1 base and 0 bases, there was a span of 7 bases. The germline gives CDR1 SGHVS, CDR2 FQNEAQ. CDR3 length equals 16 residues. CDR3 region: CASSLESRSGANVLTF. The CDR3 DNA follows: TGTGCCAGCAGCTTAGAGAGCCGCTCTGGGGCCAACGTCCTGACTTTC.

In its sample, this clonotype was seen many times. The DNA of the CDR3 is TGCGCCAGCAGCCAAGTTAGCGGGAGCATCCACGAGCAGTACTTC. It codes for CASSQVSGSIHEQYF. The rearrangement joins TRBV4-1 to TRBJ2-7; 9 nucleotides match TRBD2. The CDR3 totals 15 residues. From germline, CDR1 is MGHRA and CDR2 YSYEKL. After removal of 1 base from V and 5 bases from J, the junction contained 6 bases not matched to a gene.

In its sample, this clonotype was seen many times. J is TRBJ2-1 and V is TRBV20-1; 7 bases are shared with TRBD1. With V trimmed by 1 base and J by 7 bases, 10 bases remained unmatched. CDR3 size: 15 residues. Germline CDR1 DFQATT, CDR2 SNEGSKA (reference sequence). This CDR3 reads CSARAVNRGYNEQFF. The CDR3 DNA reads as TGCAGTGCTAGAGCCGTTAACAGGGGTTATAATGAGCAGTTCTTC.

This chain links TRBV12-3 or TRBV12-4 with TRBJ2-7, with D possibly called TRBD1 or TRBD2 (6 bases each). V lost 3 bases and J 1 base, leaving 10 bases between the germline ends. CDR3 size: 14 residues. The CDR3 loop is CASSFGGLSYEQYF. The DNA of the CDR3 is TGTGCCAGCAGTTTTGGGGGGCTTTCCTACGAGCAGTACTTC.

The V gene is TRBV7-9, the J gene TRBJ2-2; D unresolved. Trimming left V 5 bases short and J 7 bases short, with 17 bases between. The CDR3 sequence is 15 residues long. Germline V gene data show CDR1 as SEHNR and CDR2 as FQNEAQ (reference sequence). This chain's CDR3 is CASSRMATRSGELFF. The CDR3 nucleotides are TGTGCCAGCAGCCGGATGGCTACCCGAAGCGGGGAGCTGTTTTTT.

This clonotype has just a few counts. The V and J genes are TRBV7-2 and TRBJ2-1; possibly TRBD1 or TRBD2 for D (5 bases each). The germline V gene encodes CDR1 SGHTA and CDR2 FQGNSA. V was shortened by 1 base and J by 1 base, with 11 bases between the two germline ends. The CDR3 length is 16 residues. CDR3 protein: CASSLVRGVSYNEQFF. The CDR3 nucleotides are TGTGCCAGCAGCTTAGTGAGAGGGGTATCCTACAATGAGCAGTTCTTC.

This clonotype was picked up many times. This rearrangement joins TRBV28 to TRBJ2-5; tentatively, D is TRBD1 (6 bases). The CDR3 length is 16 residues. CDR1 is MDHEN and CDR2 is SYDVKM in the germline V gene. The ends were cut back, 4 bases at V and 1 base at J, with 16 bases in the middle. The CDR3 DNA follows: TGTGCCAGCAGTTCTCCCTCGGACAGTTTCCAAGAGACCCAGTACTTC. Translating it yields CASSSPSDSFQETQYF.